The 20 T cell receptor beta chains below come from one sample, sequenced in a study of metastatic and nonmetastatic thyroid tumors. TCRdb reprocessed the PCR reads via MiXCR. Found here are almost 15,000 clones, about 29% of them singletons; the top ten hold about 50%. Every patient underwent thyroid surgery untreated. Input material: tumor tissue. These receptors all stem from a male donor with papillary thyroid cancer or a benign thyroid nodule (not recorded which). Some clones in this sample may be carry-over from other donors' samples.

This clone appeared many times. The chain joins TRBV12-3 or TRBV12-4 to TRBJ2-5; a weak D match, TRBD2 (6 bases). CDR3 size: 15 residues. Trimming pared 3 bases from V and 4 bases from J, leaving 15 bases between. The CDR3 region has the DNA TGTGCCAGCAGTTTGGGGGGTTGGTCTCCAGAGACCCAGTACTTC. This sequence encodes CASSLGGWSPETQYF.

This clone was recorded only once. One junction end disagrees with the germline gene, perhaps due to a read error. This chain joins TRBV2 and TRBJ2-3, with D perhaps TRBD1 (6 bases). Germline V lookup: CDR1 SNHLY, CDR2 FYNNEI. This CDR3 region has 15 residues. CDR3 region: CASRGGQGIEDTLYF. In DNA, the CDR3 is TGTGCCAGCAGAGGGGGTCAGGGAATAGAAGATACGCTGTATTTT.

This chain uses TRBV2 with TRBJ2-7; 10 bases agree with TRBD2. The junction had 12 bases not matched to a gene; V was cut back by 6 bases and J by 1 base. This CDR3 has 17 amino acids. CDR1 SNHLY and CDR2 FYNNEI come from the germline V gene. The CDR3 sequence is CASRPLAGCRESYEQYF. The CDR3 coding sequence is TGTGCCAGCAGGCCACTAGCGGGGTGTCGGGAATCCTACGAGCAGTACTTC.

The chain links TRBV6-2 or TRBV6-3 to TRBJ2-7; D possibly uses TRBD1 or TRBD2 (5 bases each). The CDR3 is 13 amino acids. Germline-derived CDR1 and CDR2 are MNHEY and SVGEGT. V was cut by 6 bases and J by 6 bases, with 15 bases left in between. As DNA, the CDR3 is TGTGCCAGCAGCCAAACCCGGGGCTCCGAGCAGTACTTC. Its protein is CASSQTRGSEQYF.

This clone is termed medium-sized. The V gene is TRBV6-1, the J gene TRBJ1-5; D call uncertain. The CDR3 runs to 14 residues. Germline-derived CDR1 and CDR2 are MNHNS and SASEGT. V was trimmed by 8 bases and J by 6 bases, leaving 17 bases between them. The CDR3 region is CASGINRRSQPQHF. The CDR3 bases are TGTGCCAGCGGGATAAACAGAAGAAGTCAGCCCCAGCATTTT.

This clone showed up just a few times. V gene TRBV28 combines with J gene TRBJ1-2; no clear D. The germline CDR1 and CDR2 sequences are MDHEN and SYDVKM. V lost 6 bases and J 8 bases, leaving 13 bases between the germline ends. This CDR3 has 12 amino acids. The CDR3 reads CASSLTERGYTF. The CDR3 DNA reads TGTGCCAGCAGCCTGACCGAGCGAGGCTACACCTTC.

This clone showed up many times. J is TRBJ1-3 and V is TRBV11-2; D gene unclear. The CDR3 has 14 residues. V lost 2 bases, J lost 4 bases, and 9 bases lay in between. Germline CDR1 is SGHAT and CDR2 is FQNNGV. The CDR3 loop is CASSLPTQGNTIYF. The CDR3 DNA follows: TGTGCCAGCAGCTTACCGACACAGGGAAACACCATATATTTT.

There are a few counts of this clone. V usage is TRBV28 and J usage is TRBJ2-7; D unclear. Germline CDR1 and CDR2: MDHEN and SYDVKM. CDR3 size: 14 residues. V was trimmed by 1 base and J by 2 bases, leaving 9 bases between them. The CDR3 reads CASSLFGRTYEQYF. The CDR3 DNA sequence: TGTGCCAGCAGTTTATTCGGACGGACCTACGAGCAGTACTTC. The full variable domain, completed using reference TRBV28 and TRBJ2-7, is DVKVTQSSRYLVKRTGEKVFLECVQDMDHENMFWYRQDPGLGLRLIYFSYDVKMKEKGDIPEGYSVSREKKERFSLILESASTNQTSMYLCASSLFGRTYEQYFGPGTRLTVT.

The table lists this clone with many counts. This chain uses TRBV20-1 with TRBJ1-6, with 8 bases aligning to TRBD1. Trimming removed 0 bases from V and 8 bases from J; junction bases left unmatched: 3. Germline V gene data show CDR1 as DFQATT and CDR2 as SNEGSKA (reference sequence). CDR3 size: 14 residues. CDR3 region: CSARDRTGYSPLHF. CDR3 nucleotides: TGCAGTGCTAGAGATCGGACAGGGTATTCACCCCTCCACTTT.

Ten or more counts support this clone. V gene TRBV20-1 combines with J gene TRBJ1-1, with D tentatively TRBD1 (6 bases). Germline CDR1 reads DFQATT; CDR2 reads SNEGSKA (reference sequence). CDR3 length equals 16 residues. The V and J ends lost 1 base and 0 bases respectively, with 15 bases between them. This CDR3 is CSARVTSGGLNTEAFF. The CDR3 bases are TGCAGTGCTAGAGTTACTTCCGGGGGGCTGAACACTGAAGCTTTCTTT.

This clone was seen only a few times. A single base separates this from a much larger clone, so it may be a read error. The V gene is TRBV20-1, the J gene TRBJ2-5, with TRBD2 identical over 10 bases. The germline V gene has CDR1 DFQATT and CDR2 SNEGSKA (reference sequence). The CDR3 loop spans 15 amino acids. The CDR3 is CSARGSSGGRETQCF. The CDR3 DNA is TGCAGTGCTAGAGGCTCTAGCGGGGGAAGGGAGACCCAGTGCTTC.

In this sample, this clone turned up many times. V is TRBV20-1 and J is TRBJ2-3, with D unresolved. The CDR3 extends over 11 amino acids. V was shortened by 5 bases and J by 3 bases, with 6 bases between the two germline ends. The germline gives CDR1 DFQATT, CDR2 SNEGSKA (reference sequence). CDR3: CSARLTDTQYF. CDR3 coding DNA: TGCAGTGCTCGATTAACAGATACGCAGTATTTT.

This clone was counted many times. V gene TRBV30 combines with J gene TRBJ2-3, with TRBD1 as a possible D gene (6 bases). The germline V gene has CDR1 GTSNPN and CDR2 SVGIG (reference sequence). CDR3 size: 13 residues. V was pared by 3 bases and J by 6 bases, with 13 bases between. The CDR3 reads CAWRSGVGDTQYF. The CDR3 region has the DNA TGTGCCTGGAGGTCAGGGGTTGGGGATACGCAGTATTTT.

The gene calls are TRBV12-3 or TRBV12-4 and TRBJ2-7; D not resolved. The V end lost 10 bases, the J end lost 5 bases, and 15 bases lay between the germline ends. The CDR3 spans 12 residues. In DNA form, the CDR3 reads TGTGCCACCTCCCGCTCGCCCCACGAGCAGTACTTC. Translation: CATSRSPHEQYF.

In this sample, this clone is medium-sized (0.01 to 0.1%). The gene calls are TRBV6-1 and TRBJ1-2; 8 bases agree with TRBD1. The CDR3 covers 13 residues. The ends lost 7 bases at V and 4 bases at J; junction bases unmatched: 5. CDR1 and CDR2 (germline): MNHNS, SASEGT. The CDR3 protein is CASTDRGVYGYTF. The CDR3 nucleotides read TGTGCCAGCACCGACAGGGGCGTCTATGGCTACACCTTC.

As for this clone: The junction differs from germline at one of its ends, possibly a read error. V and J are TRBV27 and TRBJ1-6; D uncertain. CDR3 length: 17 amino acids. The germline CDR1 and CDR2 sequences are MNHEY and SMNVEV (reference sequence). CDR3 in amino acids: CSSSLQTVHRDNSPLHF. The CDR3 DNA sequence: TGTTCCAGCAGTTTACAAACGGTTCATCGCGATAATTCACCCCTCCACTTT.

There are many counts of this clone. A junction boundary mismatches the germline segment, possibly from a read error. Other DNA sequences in the same sample also yield this CDR3. This sequence joins TRBV3-1 and TRBJ2-3; D ambiguous. CDR1 is LGHDT and CDR2 is YNNKEL in the germline V gene (reference sequence). The CDR3 totals 18 residues. The CDR3 region has the DNA TGCGCCAGCAGCCAAGGCTGGGCAAAGCTGGTTAGCACAGATACGCAGTATTTT. Protein product: CASSQGWAKLVSTDTQYF.

This clone was observed a handful of times. This chain uses TRBV7-2 with TRBJ2-7, with D maybe TRBD1 (6 bases). Trimming pared 2 bases from V and 4 bases from J, leaving 12 bases between. Germline assignment: CDR1 SGHTA and CDR2 FQGNSA. The CDR3 has 14 amino acids. CDR3 nucleotide sequence: TGTGCCAGCAGCTTAAACAGGGTCACGTACGAGCAGTACTTC. This translates into CASSLNRVTYEQYF.

There are many counts of this clone. V usage is TRBV19 and J usage is TRBJ2-1; 12 bases agree with TRBD2. J lost 0 bases, V lost 5 bases, and 8 bases had no gene match. Germline CDR1 reads LNHDA; CDR2 reads SQIVND (reference sequence). CDR3 length: 18 amino acids. Here the CDR3 reads CASSPWTSGTSSYNEQFF. The CDR3 DNA reads TGTGCCAGTAGTCCCTGGACTAGCGGGACGAGCTCCTACAATGAGCAGTTCTTC.

As to this clone: One end of the junction fails to match germline, which may point to a read error. CDR3 region: CASAGGGPTRYVQYF. In DNA form, the CDR3 reads TGCGCCAGCGCCGGAGGGGGCCCGACACGATACGTGCAGTACTTC. The chain joins TRBV5-1 to TRBJ2-7; the D gene is possibly TRBD1 (7 bases). CDR3 length: 15 amino acids. CDR1 is SGHRS and CDR2 is YFSETQ in the germline V gene.